This entry concerns a single TCR beta chain. Its antigen remains unidentified. The data are from a study of T-cell reconstitution after alpha-beta-depleted transplantation in children. Whole-study results and caveats: Approximately two months post-transplant, alpha-beta T cells reportedly originated from several hundred expanded graft clones. After transplant, high TCRbeta diversity at day 60 in some patients arose from surviving recipient T cells and thymic progenitors. Among T cells one year after transplant, newly produced cells accounted for most counts and diversity.

Preparation of the TCRbeta library used unique molecular identifiers. Via MiXCR, TCRdb re-called the PCR reads, giving one row per CDR3 protein. The profile shows 780,000 or so distinct CDR3 sequences, around 17% of them singletons. V was trimmed by 3 bases and J by 2 bases, leaving 13 bases between them. The V gene's germline CDR1 is SGDLS and CDR2 YYNGEE. This CDR3 has 15 residues. This chain uses TRBV9 with TRBJ2-3; the D gene is possibly TRBD1 (5 bases). The TCR sequence derives from a male patient between 10 and 17 years old who had a stem cell transplant for acute lymphoblastic leukemia, so the T cells may come from the graft donor. The specimen comprised PBMCs, mostly from graft donor cells, sampled 360 days after TCRalphabeta/CD19-depleted stem cell transplant. The CDR3 reads CASSGMSGFTDTQYF. CDR3 sequence (DNA): TGTGCCAGCAGCGGAATGTCAGGGTTCACAGATACGCAGTATTTT.